This TCR beta chain was profiled in a study of blood T cell repertoires in COVID-19. Background on the study: PBMCs, B-cell-depleted T cells, or T cells were the source of the cDNA or gDNA that made up the material.

As processed by the authors: The assay estimated nucleated cells by amplifying reference gene primers. Here immunoSEQ multiplex PCR was the method, and the copy in TCRdb shows in-frame clones only, minus some. V, J and clone size are taken as reported in that table, and D and trimming were inferred from the DNA itself. This table holds about 99,000 clones, approximately 87% found once. The CDR3 runs 14 residues. V was shortened by 3 bases and J by 4 bases, with 10 bases between the two germline ends. Germline V gene sequence: CDR1 LNHDA, CDR2 SQIVND (reference sequence). Sequencing used peripheral blood. The gene calls are TRBV19 and TRBJ2-1; D is unclear. This TCR was recovered from a human donor in a cohort sampled during active or convalescent COVID-19. CDR3 in amino acids: CASSMFTRYNEQFF. The CDR3 bases are TGTGCCAGTAGTATGTTCACCAGGTACAATGAGCAGTTCTTC. Full variable domain (rest looked up from reference TRBV19 and TRBJ2-1): DGGITQSPKYLFRKEGQNVTLSCEQNLNHDAMYWYRQDPGQGLRLIYYSQIVNDFQKGDIAEGYSVSREKKESFPLTVTSAQKNPTAFYLCASSMFTRYNEQFFGPGTRLTVL.